The 3 T cell receptor beta chains reported below all come from one sample, sequenced in a study of regulatory T cells in long-lasting Graves disease (dated by TCRdb to about 2021). Interpreted using the paper, the time point label stands for: newly diagnosed GD, antithyroid drugs for less than 3 months. RNA was extracted from PBMCs in TRIzol for both TCR sequencing and RNA sequencing. The library was built by means of multiplex PCR. Instrument on record: Illumina HiSeq 4000. To build TCR beta libraries, CDR3 regions were amplified by Arm-PCR using iRepertoire HTBI primers. The public reads were run again by TCRdb, first through fastp at Q25 and then through MiXCR, and only productive beta chains were kept. Rows with one shared CDR3 protein collapse into an entry with the most common genes and DNA. Across this sample there are about 540,000 distinct CDR3 sequences, with about 13% seen only once. Jointly, the top ten make up roughly 9.7% of the sample.

The same data also went into a second study, on T cells in Graves' hyperthyroidism and ophthalmopathy.

This sample comprised peripheral blood mononuclear cells (PBMCs), obtained at new diagnosis, from a patient treated with antithyroid drugs. The source of these receptors is a young man with Graves disease. Donor details come from another sample of the same person, matched by shared clones.

This clonotype was observed a few times. The chain has TRBV20-1 and TRBJ2-7, with D perhaps matching TRBD1 (5 bases). In germline, CDR1 is DFQATT, CDR2 SNEGSKA (reference sequence). The CDR3 sequence is 15 residues long. With 6 bases removed from V and 6 bases from J, the gap between germline ends came to 24 bases. CDR3 protein: CSANRQLSFSGEQYF. DNA of the CDR3: TGCAGTGCCAATCGACAGCTTTCCTTTTCGGGCGAGCAGTACTTC.

The chain recombines TRBV3-1 with TRBJ2-7, with TRBD1 identical over 10 bases. V trimming: 1 base; J trimming: 5 bases; junction bases outside the gene matches: 5. Per germline, CDR1 LGHDT and CDR2 YNNKEL (reference sequence). The CDR3 is made up of 15 amino acids. The CDR3 bases are TGTGCCAGCAGCCAAGTTGGGACAGGGGTAGACGAGCAGTACTTC. Amino acid sequence: CASSQVGTGVDEQYF.

For the CDR3, the DNA is TGCGCCGGCCCAGCTGCAACTAATGAAAAACTGTTTTTT. As protein: CAGPAATNEKLFF. The rearrangement joins TRBV10-1 to TRBJ1-4, with unresolved D. The germline gives CDR1 WNHNN, CDR2 SYGVQD (reference sequence). This CDR3 is built from 13 residues. The ends were cut back, 11 bases at V and 0 bases at J, with 10 bases in the middle.